This entry lists 20 T cell receptor beta chains sequenced from one sample in a study of blood T cell repertoires in COVID-19. Generated by immunoSEQ multiplex PCR, the TCRdb table keeps only in-frame clones and is missing some. The data show 25,000 to 30,000 clones, roughly 94% seen once. Sequencing was carried out using peripheral blood. The receptors come from a human donor with active COVID-19. The donor label of this sample is uncertain.

This rearrangement joins TRBV12-5 to TRBJ1-6, with 9 bases identical to TRBD1. CDR3 length equals 15 residues. V trimming: 3 bases; J trimming: 7 bases; junction bases outside the gene matches: 4. Germline lookup yields CDR1 LGHNT and CDR2 FRNRAP. The CDR3 nucleotides are TGTGCTAGTGGTTTATCCGGACAGGGGAATTCACCCCTCCACTTT. Translation gives CASGLSGQGNSPLHF.

The chain recombines TRBV9 with TRBJ2-1; 8 bases agree with TRBD1. The CDR3 loop spans 16 amino acids. The J segment lost 4 bases and the V segment lost 3 bases, leaving 9 bases of the junction unmatched. The germline V gene encodes CDR1 SGDLS and CDR2 YYNGEE. Here the CDR3 reads CASSGLRTGPYNEQFF. CDR3 sequence (DNA): TGTGCCAGCAGCGGCCTCAGGACAGGGCCTTACAATGAGCAGTTCTTC.

V gene TRBV7-6 combines with J gene TRBJ1-3; tentatively, D is TRBD1 (5 bases). The CDR3 length is 18 residues. From germline, CDR1 is SGHVS and CDR2 FNYEAQ. Between the trimmed V and J ends, which lost 1 base and 1 base, there was a span of 17 bases. The CDR3 region is CASSLDLAGKSSGNTIYF. The CDR3 DNA reads TGTGCCAGCAGCTTAGATTTGGCAGGGAAGAGTTCTGGAAACACCATATATTTT. The full variable domain, its missing parts supplied by reference TRBV7-6 and TRBJ1-3, is GAGVSQSPRYKVTKRGQDVALRCDPISGHVSLYWYRQALGQGPEFLTYFNYEAQQDKSGLPNDRFSAERPEGSISTLTIQRTEQRDSAMYRCASSLDLAGKSSGNTIYFGEGSWLTVV.

The J gene is TRBJ1-2, the V gene TRBV5-5; 7 nucleotides align to TRBD1. The V and J ends lost 4 bases and 7 bases, in that order; junction bases with no gene match: 4. Germline loops: CDR1 SGHKS, CDR2 YYEKEE (reference sequence). The CDR3 spans 12 residues. CDR3 nucleotides: TGTGCCAGCAGCAAGGGACAGACTGGCTACACCTTC. This encodes CASSKGQTGYTF.

The rearrangement uses TRBV6-5 and TRBJ1-5; no firm D call. The CDR3 is made up of 15 amino acids. Germline CDR1 MNHEY, CDR2 SVGAGI. Trimming removed 0 bases at V and 6 bases at J, with 12 bases between. The CDR3 loop is CASSYSLVAGQPQHF. The CDR3 DNA sequence: TGTGCCAGCAGTTACTCCCTGGTGGCGGGTCAGCCCCAGCATTTT.

The CDR3 loop reads CASRLGGNTEAFF. For the CDR3, the DNA is TGTGCCAGCAGACTAGGGGGGAACACTGAAGCTTTCTTT. The chain joins TRBV11-2 to TRBJ1-1, with D perhaps matching TRBD1 (6 bases). Trimming stripped 6 bases from V and 1 base from J, with 9 bases between. Germline CDR1 reads SGHAT; CDR2 reads FQNNGV. CDR3 length: 13 amino acids.

This chain links TRBV30 with TRBJ2-2; 9 bases fit TRBD2. J was trimmed by 7 bases and V by 4 bases; bases with no gene match: 16. Germline CDR1 GTSNPN, CDR2 SVGIG (reference sequence). This CDR3 is built from 17 residues. The CDR3 is CAWTGGGAGVYGGELFF. CDR3 sequence (DNA): TGTGCCTGGACTGGCGGGGGGGCGGGCGTGTATGGCGGGGAGCTGTTTTTT. Filled out from reference TRBV30 and TRBJ2-2, the complete variable domain reads SQTIHQWPATLVQPVGSPLSLECTVEGTSNPNLYWYRQAAGRGLQLLFYSVGIGQISSEVPQNLSASRPQDRQFILSSKKLLLSDSGFYLCAWTGGGAGVYGGELFFGEGSRLTVL.

V and J are TRBV6-6 and TRBJ2-7; 10 bases match TRBD2. Germline CDR1 reads MNHNY; CDR2 reads SVGAGI (reference sequence). J gave up 4 bases and V 6 bases, and 9 bases lay outside the gene matches. The CDR3 is made up of 15 amino acids. The CDR3 protein is CASSPLAGSPYEQYF. CDR3 sequence (DNA): TGTGCCAGCAGCCCACTAGCGGGGAGCCCTTACGAGCAGTACTTC.

This CDR3 is CASSLVVRGGLDEQFF. The DNA of the CDR3 is TGTGCCAGCAGCTTGGTAGTGCGGGGGGGCCTCGATGAGCAGTTCTTC. The chain employs TRBV5-4 and TRBJ2-1; TRBD2 aligns across 9 bases. Germline V gene data show CDR1 as SGHNT and CDR2 as YYREEE (reference sequence). Germline trimming cut 0 bases from V and 8 bases from J; bases unmatched to any gene: 9. The CDR3 spans 16 residues.

V gene TRBV5-1 combines with J gene TRBJ2-7, with a tentative D call TRBD1 (5 bases). The CDR3 is 14 amino acids. Germline CDR1 SGHRS, CDR2 YFSETQ. Trimming shortened V by 3 bases and J by 0 bases, and 10 bases separated the two germline ends. The CDR3 coding sequence is TGCGCCAGCAGCTCCCAGGGTCTCTCCTACGAGCAGTACTTC. This translates into CASSSQGLSYEQYF.

J is TRBJ1-1 and V is TRBV6-2 or TRBV6-3, with 9 nucleotides matching TRBD1. J lost 6 bases, V lost 6 bases, and 5 bases had no gene match. Germline V lookup: CDR1 MNHEY, CDR2 SVGEGT. There are 13 residues in the CDR3. The CDR3 sequence: CASSGTGISEAFF. The CDR3 DNA reads as TGTGCCAGCAGCGGGACAGGGATATCTGAAGCTTTCTTT.

The chain uses TRBV2 and TRBJ2-5, with 11 bases matching TRBD1. The CDR3 is made up of 14 amino acids. V lost 7 bases and J lost 5; bases outside the gene matches: 6. Germline CDR1 and CDR2: SNHLY and FYNNEI. CDR3 region: CASTTDRGRETQYF. The CDR3 DNA reads TGTGCCAGCACTACGGACAGGGGGCGTGAGACCCAGTACTTC.

The chain links TRBV30 to TRBJ1-4; 7 bases map to TRBD1. Germline trimming cut 2 bases from V and 3 bases from J; bases unmatched to any gene: 6. The CDR3 is made up of 15 amino acids. Germline V gene data show CDR1 as GTSNPN and CDR2 as SVGIG (reference sequence). The DNA of the CDR3 is TGTGCCTGGAGTTTTGGGGGGACAGCTAATGAAAAACTGTTTTTT. Translation gives CAWSFGGTANEKLFF. The complete variable domain, with remaining parts taken from reference TRBV30 and TRBJ1-4, reads SQTIHQWPATLVQPVGSPLSLECTVEGTSNPNLYWYRQAAGRGLQLLFYSVGIGQISSEVPQNLSASRPQDRQFILSSKKLLLSDSGFYLCAWSFGGTANEKLFFGSGTQLSVL.

The chain uses TRBV6-5 and TRBJ2-5, with D possibly being TRBD1 (6 bases). The CDR3 has 15 residues. V was trimmed by 6 bases and J by 5 bases, leaving 19 bases between them. Germline CDR1 MNHEY, CDR2 SVGAGI. CDR3 DNA: TGTGCCAGCAGACCTGTGACAGGCTCGGGGGAGACCCAGTACTTC. This sequence encodes CASRPVTGSGETQYF.

The rearrangement links TRBV5-6 to TRBJ1-1, with TRBD1 matching 7 bases. This CDR3 has 12 amino acids. Trimming cost V 4 bases and J 8 bases; bases outside gene matches: 5. Germline assignment: CDR1 SGHDT and CDR2 YYEEEE. DNA for the CDR3: TGTGCCAGCAGCGTTGGGACAGCAGAAGCTTTCTTT. This gives the protein CASSVGTAEAFF.

The genes are TRBV11-3 and TRBJ2-1; TRBD2 aligns across 12 bases. V lost 0 bases, J lost 1 base, and 7 bases stayed unmatched. Germline CDR1 SGHNT, CDR2 YENEEA. The CDR3 loop spans 19 amino acids. CDR3 sequence (DNA): TGTGCCAGCAGCTTAGATCTGACTAGCGGGAGTGCATCCTACAATGAGCAGTTCTTC. It yields the protein CASSLDLTSGSASYNEQFF.

The rearrangement joins TRBV24-1 to TRBJ2-2; TRBD1 might be the D (6 bases). This CDR3 is built from 17 residues. V lost 4 bases, J lost 7 bases, and 21 bases lay in between. Germline CDR1 KGHDR, CDR2 SFDVKD. The DNA of the CDR3 is TGTGCCACCAGTGACCGGTTCCGGGACAACAGAGGCGGGGAGCTGTTTTTT. This translates into CATSDRFRDNRGGELFF.

The rearrangement joins TRBV10-3 to TRBJ2-2; 11 positions agree with TRBD1. The J segment lost 6 bases and the V segment lost 9 bases, leaving 9 bases of the junction unmatched. The CDR3 is 15 amino acids. CDR1 is ENHRY, CDR2 SYGVKD, per germline. The CDR3 sequence is CAIRGGQGAAGELFF. DNA for the CDR3: TGTGCCATTCGCGGCGGACAGGGGGCCGCCGGGGAGCTGTTTTTT.

The J gene is TRBJ2-3, the V gene TRBV7-2, with 7 bases fitting TRBD2. CDR3 size: 16 residues. V shed 3 bases, J shed 0 bases, and the junction held 6 bases outside the gene matches. Germline CDR1 is SGHTA and CDR2 is FQGNSA. CDR3 sequence: CASSFVGGVSTDTQYF. CDR3 sequence (DNA): TGTGCCAGCAGCTTCGTGGGGGGGGTTAGCACAGATACGCAGTATTTT.

The CDR3 sequence is CASSQGDRVNEKLFF. The CDR3 nucleotides read TGCGCCAGCAGCCAAGGGGACAGGGTGAATGAAAAACTGTTTTTT. The chain combines TRBV4-1 with TRBJ1-4; 9 bases align to TRBD1. Trimming took 1 base from V and 5 from J; bases not matched to a gene: 2. This CDR3 is 15 amino acids long. Germline CDR1 reads MGHRA; CDR2 reads YSYEKL.